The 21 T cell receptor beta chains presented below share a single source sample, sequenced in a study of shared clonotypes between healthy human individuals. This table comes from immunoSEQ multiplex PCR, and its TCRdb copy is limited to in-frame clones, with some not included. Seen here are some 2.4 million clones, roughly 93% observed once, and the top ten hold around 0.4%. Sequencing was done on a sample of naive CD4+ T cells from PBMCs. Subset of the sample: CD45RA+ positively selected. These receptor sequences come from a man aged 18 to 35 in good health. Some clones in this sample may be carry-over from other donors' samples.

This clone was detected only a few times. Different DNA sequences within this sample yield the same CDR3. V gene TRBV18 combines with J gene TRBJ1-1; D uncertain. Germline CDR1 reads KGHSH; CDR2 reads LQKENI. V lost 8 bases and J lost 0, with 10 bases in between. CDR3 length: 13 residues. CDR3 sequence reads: CASSPHMNTEAFF. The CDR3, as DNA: TGTGCCAGCAGCCCTCACATGAACACTGAAGCTTTCTTT.

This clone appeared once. CDR3 sequence: CASSEPYLGFNEKLFF. CDR3 DNA sequence: TGTGCCAGCAGTGAACCCTATTTGGGGTTTAATGAAAAACTGTTTTTT. The chain links TRBV25-1 to TRBJ1-4, with D uncertain. This CDR3 comprises 16 residues. V was clipped by 2 bases and J by 4 bases, with 14 bases between them. The germline V gene has CDR1 MGHDK and CDR2 SYGVNS.

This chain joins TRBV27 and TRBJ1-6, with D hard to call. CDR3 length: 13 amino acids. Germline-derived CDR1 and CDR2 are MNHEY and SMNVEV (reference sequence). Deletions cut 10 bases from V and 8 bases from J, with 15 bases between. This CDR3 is CATCPGLHSPLHF. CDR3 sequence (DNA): TGTGCCACCTGTCCGGGCCTTCATTCACCCCTCCACTTT.

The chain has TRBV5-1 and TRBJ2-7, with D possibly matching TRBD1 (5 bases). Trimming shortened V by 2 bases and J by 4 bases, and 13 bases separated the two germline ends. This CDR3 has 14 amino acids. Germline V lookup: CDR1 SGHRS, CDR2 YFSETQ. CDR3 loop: CASSFQDKLYEQYF. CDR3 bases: TGCGCCAGCAGCTTCCAGGACAAGCTGTACGAGCAGTACTTC.

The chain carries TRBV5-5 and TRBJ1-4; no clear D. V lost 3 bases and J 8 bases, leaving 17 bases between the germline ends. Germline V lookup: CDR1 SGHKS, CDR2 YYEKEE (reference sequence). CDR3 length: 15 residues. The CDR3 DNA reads TGTGCCAGCAGCTCCGTCATAGGAGGTCCCGAAAAACTGTTTTTT. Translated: CASSSVIGGPEKLFF.

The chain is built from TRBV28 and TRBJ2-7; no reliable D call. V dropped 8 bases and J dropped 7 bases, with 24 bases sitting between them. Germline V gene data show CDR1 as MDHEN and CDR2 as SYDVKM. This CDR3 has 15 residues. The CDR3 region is CASLNSGPKPLEQYF. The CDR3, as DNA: TGTGCCAGCCTAAATTCCGGTCCCAAACCTCTGGAGCAGTACTTC.

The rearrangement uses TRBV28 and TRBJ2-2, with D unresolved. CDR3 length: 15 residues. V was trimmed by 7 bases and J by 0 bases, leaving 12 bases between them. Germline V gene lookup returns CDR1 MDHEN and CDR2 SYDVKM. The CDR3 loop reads CASTYPAANTGELFF. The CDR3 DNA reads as TGTGCCAGCACCTATCCAGCAGCGAACACCGGGGAGCTGTTTTTT.

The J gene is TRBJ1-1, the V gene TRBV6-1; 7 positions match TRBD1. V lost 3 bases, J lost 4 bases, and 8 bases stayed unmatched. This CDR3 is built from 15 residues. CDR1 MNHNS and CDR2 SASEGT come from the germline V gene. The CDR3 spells CASSDSQGVFTEAFF. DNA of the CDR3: TGTGCCAGCAGTGATTCTCAGGGGGTGTTCACTGAAGCTTTCTTT.

The CDR3 reads CASSILGVEAFF. The CDR3 DNA is TGTGCCAGTAGTATTCTGGGGGTAGAAGCTTTCTTT. The chain links TRBV19 to TRBJ1-1, with D possibly matching TRBD1 (5 bases). The CDR3 length is 12 residues. V lost 3 bases and J lost 8, with 10 bases in between. Germline loops: CDR1 LNHDA, CDR2 SQIVND (reference sequence).

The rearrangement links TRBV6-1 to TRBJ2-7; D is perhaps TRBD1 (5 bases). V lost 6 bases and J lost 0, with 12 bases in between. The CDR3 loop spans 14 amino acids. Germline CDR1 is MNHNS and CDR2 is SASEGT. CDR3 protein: CASRYQGTSYEQYF. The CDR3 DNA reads TGTGCCAGCAGATACCAGGGTACCTCCTACGAGCAGTACTTC.

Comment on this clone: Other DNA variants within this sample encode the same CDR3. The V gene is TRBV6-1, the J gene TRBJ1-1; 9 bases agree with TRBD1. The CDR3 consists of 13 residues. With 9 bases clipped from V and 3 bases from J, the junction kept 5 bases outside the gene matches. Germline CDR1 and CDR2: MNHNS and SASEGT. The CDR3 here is CASTRQGDTEAFF. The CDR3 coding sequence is TGTGCCAGTACAAGACAGGGGGACACTGAAGCTTTCTTT.

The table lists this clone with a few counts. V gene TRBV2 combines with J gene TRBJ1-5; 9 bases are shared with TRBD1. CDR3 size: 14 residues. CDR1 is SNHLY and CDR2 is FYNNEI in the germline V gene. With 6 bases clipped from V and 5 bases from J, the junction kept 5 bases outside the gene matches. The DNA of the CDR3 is TGTGCCAGCAGCATGGACAGGGGATATCAGCCCCAGCATTTT. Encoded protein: CASSMDRGYQPQHF.

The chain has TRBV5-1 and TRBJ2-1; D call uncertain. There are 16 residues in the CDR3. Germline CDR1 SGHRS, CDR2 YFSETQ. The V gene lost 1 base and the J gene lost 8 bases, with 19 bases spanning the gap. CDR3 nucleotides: TGCGCCAGCAGCTTGATAGTTGGACCCACTTCGGATGAGCAGTTCTTC. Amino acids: CASSLIVGPTSDEQFF. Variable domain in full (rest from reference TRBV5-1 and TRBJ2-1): KAGVTQTPRYLIKTRGQQVTLSCSPISGHRSVSWYQQTPGQGLQFLFEYFSETQRNKGNFPGRFSGRQFSNSRSEMNVSTLELGDSALYLCASSLIVGPTSDEQFFGPGTRLTVL.

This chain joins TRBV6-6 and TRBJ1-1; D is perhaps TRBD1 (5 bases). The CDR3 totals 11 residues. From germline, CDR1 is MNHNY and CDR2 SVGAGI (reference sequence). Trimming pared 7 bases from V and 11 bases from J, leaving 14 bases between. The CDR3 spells CASTLGVEAFF. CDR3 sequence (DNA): TGTGCCAGCACTCTGGGGGTAGAGGCTTTCTTT.

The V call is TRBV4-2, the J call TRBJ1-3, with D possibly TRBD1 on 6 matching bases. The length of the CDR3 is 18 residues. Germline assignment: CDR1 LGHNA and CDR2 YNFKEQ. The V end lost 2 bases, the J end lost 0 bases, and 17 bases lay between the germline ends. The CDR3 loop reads CASSQRGGTLSSGNTIYF. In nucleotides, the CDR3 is TGTGCCAGCAGCCAACGAGGGGGGACTTTGAGCTCTGGAAACACCATATATTTT.

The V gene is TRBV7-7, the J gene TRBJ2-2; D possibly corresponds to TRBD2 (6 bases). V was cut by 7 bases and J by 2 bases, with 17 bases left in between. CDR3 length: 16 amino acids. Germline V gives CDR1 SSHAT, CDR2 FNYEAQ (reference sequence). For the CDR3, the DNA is TGTGCCAGCACCACGGGTAGCGGACGTAACACCGGGGAGCTGTTTTTT. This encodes CASTTGSGRNTGELFF.

The CDR3 loop is CASRLRQGPYEQYF. In DNA form, the CDR3 reads TGTGCAAGTCGCTTAAGACAGGGGCCCTACGAGCAGTACTTC. The chain recombines TRBV12-2 with TRBJ2-7; the D call of TRBD1 is as the table states it, not checked on the DNA. TRBV12-2 is assigned pseudogene status. CDR3 length equals 14 residues.

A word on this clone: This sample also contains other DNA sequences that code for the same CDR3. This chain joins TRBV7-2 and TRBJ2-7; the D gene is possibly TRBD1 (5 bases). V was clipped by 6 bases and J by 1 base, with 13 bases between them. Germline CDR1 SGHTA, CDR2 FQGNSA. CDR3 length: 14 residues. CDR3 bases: TGTGCCAGCAGTTTCGACAGATTTTCCTACGAGCAGTACTTC. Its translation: CASSFDRFSYEQYF.

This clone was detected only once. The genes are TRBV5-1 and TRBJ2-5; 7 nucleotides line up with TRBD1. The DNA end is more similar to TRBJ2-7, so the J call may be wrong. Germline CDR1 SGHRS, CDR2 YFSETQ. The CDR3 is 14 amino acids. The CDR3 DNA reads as TGCGCCAGCAGCCGAGGACAGGAGCTCTACGAGCAGTACTTC. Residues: CASSRGQELYEQYF.

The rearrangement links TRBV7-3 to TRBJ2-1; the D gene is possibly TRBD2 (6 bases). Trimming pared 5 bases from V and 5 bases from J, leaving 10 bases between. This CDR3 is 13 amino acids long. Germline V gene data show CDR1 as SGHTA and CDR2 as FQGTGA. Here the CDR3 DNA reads TGTGCCAGCAGCCAGGCGGGGCACAATGAGCAGTTCTTC. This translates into CASSQAGHNEQFF. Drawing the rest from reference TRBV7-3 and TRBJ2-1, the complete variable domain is GAGVSQTPSNKVTEKGKYVELRCDPISGHTALYWYRQSLGQGPEFLIYFQGTGAADDSGLPNDRFFAVRPEGSVSTLKIQRTERGDSAVYLCASSQAGHNEQFFGPGTRLTVL.

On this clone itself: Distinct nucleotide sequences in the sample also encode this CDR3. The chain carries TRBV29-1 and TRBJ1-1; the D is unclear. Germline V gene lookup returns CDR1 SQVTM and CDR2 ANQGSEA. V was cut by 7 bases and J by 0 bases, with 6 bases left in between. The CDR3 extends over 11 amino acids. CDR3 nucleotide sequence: TGCAGCGCCGACATGAACACTGAAGCTTTCTTT. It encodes CSADMNTEAFF. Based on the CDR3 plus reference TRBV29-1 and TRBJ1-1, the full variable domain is SAVISQKPSRDICQRGTSLTIQCQVDSQVTMMFWYRQQPGQSLTLIATANQGSEATYESGFVIDKFPISRPNLTFSTLTVSNMSPEDSSIYLCSADMNTEAFFGQGTRLTVV.